A selection of T cell receptor beta chains follows, all from one sample in a study of shared clonotypes between healthy human individuals. The protocol was immunoSEQ multiplex PCR, while the TCRdb copy is restricted to in-frame clones and leaves out a portion. The repertoire includes 740,000 or so clones, 73% of them detected once, and 1.5% to 2% sits in the top ten. Specimen: memory CD4+ T cells sorted from blood. All receptors derive from a woman aged 30 to 39 in good health. Each CDR3 is given without its conserved first and last residue. The order of the fields is J gene, V gene, CDR3 protein.

J: TRBJ1-4; V: TRBV19; CDR3: ASSILSSGNEKLF
J: TRBJ2-7; V: TRBV5-1; CDR3: ASSPPGRIGVSEQY
J: TRBJ2-3; V: TRBV7-9; CDR3: ASTAEGDTDTQY
J: TRBJ2-7; V: TRBV5-4; CDR3: ASSFTGGHEQY
J: TRBJ1-5; V: TRBV6-5; CDR3: ASRRTASYNQPQH
J: TRBJ2-3; V: TRBV28; CDR3: ASSSRDTQY
J: TRBJ1-3; V: TRBV7-9; CDR3: ASGIEGNTIY
J: TRBJ2-3; V: TRBV6-5; CDR3: ASSYRGAEDTQY
J: TRBJ2-7; V: TRBV28; CDR3: ASTDSTYEQY
J: TRBJ2-7; V: TRBV28; CDR3: ASRGQGNYEQY
J: TRBJ2-1; V: TRBV7-6; CDR3: ASSPGLAGGYEQF
J: TRBJ2-1; V: TRBV6-1; CDR3: ASKFAGGNNEQF
J: TRBJ2-7; V: TRBV28; CDR3: AITTTSGAYEQY
J: TRBJ2-5; V: TRBV19; CDR3: ASSTQGVQGETQY
J: TRBJ1-4; V: TRBV29-1; CDR3: SVGGLPSEKLF
J: TRBJ2-1; V: TRBV5-1; CDR3: ASCLASGSYNEQF
J: TRBJ1-2; V: TRBV7-3; CDR3: ASSPGLGYGYT
J: TRBJ1-2; V: TRBV7-9; CDR3: ASSFSTGGPYGYT
J: TRBJ1-1; V: TRBV20-1; CDR3: SASRHNEAF
J: TRBJ2-1; V: TRBV5-1; CDR3: ASSLKTSRSGNEQF
J: TRBJ1-4; V: TRBV5-6; CDR3: ASSLQDAVEKLF
J: TRBJ2-1; V: TRBV5-3; CDR3: ARREILAGKGYNEQF
J: TRBJ2-2; V: TRBV30; CDR3: AWRPRPNTGELF
J: TRBJ2-7; V: TRBV18; CDR3: ASSLLEGSGSSYEQY
J: TRBJ2-6; V: TRBV2; CDR3: ASMRESGANVLT
J: TRBJ2-1; V: TRBV19; CDR3: ASSPGLAGGSFSYNEQF
J: TRBJ2-2; V: TRBV7-8; CDR3: ASSRMWITGELF
J: TRBJ2-7; V: TRBV29-1; CDR3: SVEMAIAQTYEQY
J: TRBJ2-7; V: TRBV15; CDR3: ATSDREAGESYEQY
J: TRBJ2-3; V: TRBV28; CDR3: ASSVDYSTDTQY
J: TRBJ1-5; V: TRBV25-1; CDR3: ASSEDFAGTDNNQPQH
J: TRBJ2-2; V: TRBV9; CDR3: ASSAWVAGGTGELF
J: TRBJ1-5; V: TRBV2; CDR3: ASSEGAGLSNQPQH
J: TRBJ2-2; V: TRBV7-8; CDR3: ASSQYRVGNGELF
J: TRBJ2-7; V: TRBV21-1; CDR3: ASSALGFPYEQY
J: TRBJ1-5; V: TRBV10-2; CDR3: ASSEPRTLTGGILSNQPQH
J: TRBJ2-1; V: TRBV18; CDR3: ASSPGTSGYNEQF
J: TRBJ2-1; V: TRBV29-1; CDR3: SARQGRGAYNEQF
J: TRBJ2-3; V: TRBV6-1; CDR3: ASSVQGKSFTDTQY
J: TRBJ2-3; V: TRBV5-6; CDR3: ASRGGAFGTDTQY
J: TRBJ2-7; V: TRBV6-5; CDR3: ASSAGTGPYEQY
J: TRBJ1-5; V: TRBV27; CDR3: ASRVRRDSLQPQH
J: TRBJ2-1; V: TRBV14; CDR3: ASSHTPPGAPKNEQF
J: TRBJ2-2; V: TRBV19; CDR3: ASIKSGRAGGELF
J: TRBJ2-7; V: TRBV7-8; CDR3: ASSLADRAYEQY
J: TRBJ2-7; V: TRBV4-1; CDR3: ASSQDPNGGASVGFYEQY
J: TRBJ2-3; V: TRBV9; CDR3: ASSTDSYTQY
J: TRBJ1-5; V: TRBV5-1; CDR3: ASSPEGDTGQPQH
J: TRBJ2-2; V: TRBV29-1; CDR3: SVEVGGPNTGELF
J: TRBJ2-3; V: TRBV10-3; CDR3: AISTGTSGLTDTQY
J: TRBJ2-1; V: TRBV11-3; CDR3: ASSWRSGEGNEQF
J: TRBJ2-2; V: TRBV6-1; CDR3: AGAGQFYTGELF
J: TRBJ2-1; V: TRBV10-3; CDR3: AIKGEAAYYNEQF
J: TRBJ1-5; V: TRBV28; CDR3: ASNHQRQPQH